The clone carrying this TCR beta chain was recorded a few times. V shed 3 bases and J shed 1 base, with 9 bases lying between them. CDR3 length: 14 amino acids. In the library, individual cDNA molecules carried attached unique molecular identifiers. TCRdb re-called the 5' RACE reads with MiXCR, one entry per CDR3 protein. The sample shows tens of thousands of distinct CDR3 sequences, about an eighth of them seen only once. The sample belongs to a study of early T cells in non-severe SARS-CoV-2 infection. The chain recombines TRBV12-3 or TRBV12-4 with TRBJ1-1; D gene ambiguous. Sequenced input: whole blood. This TCR derives from an adult who was a healthcare worker with PCR-confirmed SARS-CoV-2 infection or an uninfected control (not recorded which). CDR3 in DNA: TGTGCCAGCAGTTTGCAGGACCCGAACACTGAAGCTTTCTTT. Protein product: CASSLQDPNTEAFF.